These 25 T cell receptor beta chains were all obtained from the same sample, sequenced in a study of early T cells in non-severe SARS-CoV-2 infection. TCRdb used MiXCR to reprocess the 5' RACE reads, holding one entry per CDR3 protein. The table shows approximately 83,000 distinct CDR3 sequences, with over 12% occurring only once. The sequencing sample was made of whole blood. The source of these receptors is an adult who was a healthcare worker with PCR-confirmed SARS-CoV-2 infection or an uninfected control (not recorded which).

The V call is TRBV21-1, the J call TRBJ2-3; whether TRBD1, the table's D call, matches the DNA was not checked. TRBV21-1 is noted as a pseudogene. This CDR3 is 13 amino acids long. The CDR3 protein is CASGGQGQDTQYF. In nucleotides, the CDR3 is TGTGCCAGCGGAGGACAGGGGCAAGATACGCAGTATTTT.

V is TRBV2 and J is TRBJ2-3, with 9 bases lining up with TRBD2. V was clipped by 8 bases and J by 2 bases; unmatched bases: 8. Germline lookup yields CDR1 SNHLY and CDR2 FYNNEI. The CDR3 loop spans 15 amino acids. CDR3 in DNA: TGTGCCAGCGGAGAGCGGGGGGAGACCACAGATACGCAGTATTTT. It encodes CASGERGETTDTQYF.

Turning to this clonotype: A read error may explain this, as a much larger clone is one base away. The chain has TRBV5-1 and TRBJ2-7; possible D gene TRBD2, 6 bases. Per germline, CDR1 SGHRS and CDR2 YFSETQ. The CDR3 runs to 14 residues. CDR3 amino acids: CASSNPDGGYGQYF. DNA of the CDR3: TGCGCCAGCAGCAACCCGGACGGGGGTTACGGGCAGTACTTC.

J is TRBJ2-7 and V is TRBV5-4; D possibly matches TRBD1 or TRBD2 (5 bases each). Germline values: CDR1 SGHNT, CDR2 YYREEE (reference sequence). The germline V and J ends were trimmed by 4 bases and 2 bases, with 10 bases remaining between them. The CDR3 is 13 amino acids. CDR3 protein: CASSRDGTYEQYF. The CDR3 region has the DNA TGTGCCAGCAGCCGGGACGGGACCTACGAGCAGTACTTC.

The CDR3 DNA reads as TGCAGTGCTAGTCCACAGGGGGGCTCCTACGAGCAGTACTTC. Amino acid sequence: CSASPQGGSYEQYF. The V and J genes are TRBV20-1 and TRBJ2-7; 8 bases line up with TRBD1. Germline-derived CDR1 and CDR2 are DFQATT and SNEGSKA (reference sequence). Germline trimming cut 3 bases from V and 0 bases from J; bases unmatched to any gene: 4. This CDR3 region has 14 residues.

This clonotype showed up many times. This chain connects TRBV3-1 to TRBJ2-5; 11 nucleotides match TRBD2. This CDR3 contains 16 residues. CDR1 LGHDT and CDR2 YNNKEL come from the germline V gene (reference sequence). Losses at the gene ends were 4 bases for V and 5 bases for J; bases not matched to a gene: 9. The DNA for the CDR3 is TGTGCCAGCAGCCGATTTACTAGCGGGGGAGGGGAGACCCAGTACTTC. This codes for CASSRFTSGGGETQYF.

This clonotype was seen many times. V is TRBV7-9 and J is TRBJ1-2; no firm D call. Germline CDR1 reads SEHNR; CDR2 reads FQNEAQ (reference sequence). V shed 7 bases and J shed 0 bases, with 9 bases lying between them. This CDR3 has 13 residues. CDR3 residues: CASTGETNYGYTF. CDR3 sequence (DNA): TGTGCCAGCACAGGAGAGACTAACTATGGCTACACCTTC.

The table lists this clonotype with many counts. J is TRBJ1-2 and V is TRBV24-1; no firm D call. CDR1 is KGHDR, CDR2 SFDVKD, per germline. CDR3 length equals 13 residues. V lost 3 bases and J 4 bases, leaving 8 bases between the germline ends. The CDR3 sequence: CATSDRSGYGYTF. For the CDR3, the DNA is TGTGCCACCAGTGATCGTAGCGGCTATGGCTACACCTTC.

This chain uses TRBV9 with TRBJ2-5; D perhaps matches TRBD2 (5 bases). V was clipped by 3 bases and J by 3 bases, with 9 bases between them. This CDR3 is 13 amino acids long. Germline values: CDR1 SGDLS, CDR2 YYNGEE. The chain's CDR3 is CASSAGMKETQYF. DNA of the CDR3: TGTGCCAGCAGCGCCGGGATGAAAGAGACCCAGTACTTC.

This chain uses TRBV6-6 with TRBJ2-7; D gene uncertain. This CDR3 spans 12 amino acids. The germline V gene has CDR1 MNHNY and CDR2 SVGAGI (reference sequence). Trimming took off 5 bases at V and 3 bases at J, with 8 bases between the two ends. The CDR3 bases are TGTGCCAGCAGTCCCTGGTACTACGAGCAGTACTTC. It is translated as CASSPWYYEQYF.

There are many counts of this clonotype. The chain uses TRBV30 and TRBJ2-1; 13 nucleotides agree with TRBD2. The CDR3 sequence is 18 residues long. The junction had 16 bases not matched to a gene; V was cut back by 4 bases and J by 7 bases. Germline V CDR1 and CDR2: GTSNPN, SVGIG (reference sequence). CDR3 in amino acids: CAWKGLAGRGGGKNEQFF. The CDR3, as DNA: TGTGCCTGGAAGGGACTAGCGGGAAGGGGGGGTGGAAAAAATGAGCAGTTCTTC.

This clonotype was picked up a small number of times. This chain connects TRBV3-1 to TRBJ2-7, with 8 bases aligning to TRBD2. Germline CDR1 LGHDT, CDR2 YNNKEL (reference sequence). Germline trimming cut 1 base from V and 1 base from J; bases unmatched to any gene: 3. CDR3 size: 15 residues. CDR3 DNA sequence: TGTGCCAGCAGCCAAGGGCGGGGGGATTCCTACGAGCAGTACTTC. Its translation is CASSQGRGDSYEQYF.

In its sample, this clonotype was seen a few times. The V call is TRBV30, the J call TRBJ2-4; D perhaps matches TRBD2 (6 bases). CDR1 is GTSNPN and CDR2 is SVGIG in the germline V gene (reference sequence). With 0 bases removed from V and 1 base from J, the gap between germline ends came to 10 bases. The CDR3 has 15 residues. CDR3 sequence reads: CAWSVGGKAKNIQYF. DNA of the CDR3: TGTGCCTGGAGTGTTGGGGGGAAGGCCAAAAACATTCAGTACTTC.

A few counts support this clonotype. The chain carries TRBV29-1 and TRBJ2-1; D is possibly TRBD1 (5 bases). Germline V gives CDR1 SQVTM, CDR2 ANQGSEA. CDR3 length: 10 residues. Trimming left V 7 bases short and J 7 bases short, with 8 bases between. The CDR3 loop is CSGRGNEQFF. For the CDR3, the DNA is TGCAGCGGAAGGGGTAATGAGCAGTTCTTC.

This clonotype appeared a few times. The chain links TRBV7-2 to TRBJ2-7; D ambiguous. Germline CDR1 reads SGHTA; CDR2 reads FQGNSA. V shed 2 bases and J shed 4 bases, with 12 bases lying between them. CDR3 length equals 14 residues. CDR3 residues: CASSLYLGQYEQYF. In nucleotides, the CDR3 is TGTGCCAGCAGCTTATATCTGGGCCAGTACGAGCAGTACTTC.

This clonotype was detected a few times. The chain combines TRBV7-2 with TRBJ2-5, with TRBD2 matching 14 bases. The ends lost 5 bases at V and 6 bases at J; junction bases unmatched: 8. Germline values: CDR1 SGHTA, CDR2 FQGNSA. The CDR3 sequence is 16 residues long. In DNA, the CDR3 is TGTGCCAGCAGCCTCGAGACTAGCGGGGGGGCACAGACCCAGTACTTC. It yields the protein CASSLETSGGAQTQYF.

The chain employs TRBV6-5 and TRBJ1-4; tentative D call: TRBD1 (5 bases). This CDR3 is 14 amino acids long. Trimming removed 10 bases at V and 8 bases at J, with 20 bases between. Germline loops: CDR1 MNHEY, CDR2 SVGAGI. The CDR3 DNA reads TGTGCCACCAAGGAAGGAGGGGAGAACGAAAAACTGTTTTTT. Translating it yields CATKEGGENEKLFF.

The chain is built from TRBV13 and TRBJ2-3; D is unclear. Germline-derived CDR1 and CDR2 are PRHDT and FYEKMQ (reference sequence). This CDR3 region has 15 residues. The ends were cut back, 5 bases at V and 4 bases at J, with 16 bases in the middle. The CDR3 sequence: CASSPETSRPDTQYF. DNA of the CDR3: TGTGCCAGCAGCCCTGAGACCAGCCGCCCAGATACGCAGTATTTT.

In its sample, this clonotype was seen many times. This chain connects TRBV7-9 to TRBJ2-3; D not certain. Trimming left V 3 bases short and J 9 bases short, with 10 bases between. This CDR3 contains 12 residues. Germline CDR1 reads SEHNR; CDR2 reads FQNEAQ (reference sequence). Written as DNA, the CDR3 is TGTGCCAGCAGCTTTGGTCCGAACACGCAGTATTTT. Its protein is CASSFGPNTQYF.

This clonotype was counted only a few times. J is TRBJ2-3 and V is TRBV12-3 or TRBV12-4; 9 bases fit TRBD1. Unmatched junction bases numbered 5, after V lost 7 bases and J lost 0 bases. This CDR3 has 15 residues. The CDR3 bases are TGTGCCAGCACCCCCGGGACAGGGAGCACAGATACGCAGTATTTT. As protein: CASTPGTGSTDTQYF.

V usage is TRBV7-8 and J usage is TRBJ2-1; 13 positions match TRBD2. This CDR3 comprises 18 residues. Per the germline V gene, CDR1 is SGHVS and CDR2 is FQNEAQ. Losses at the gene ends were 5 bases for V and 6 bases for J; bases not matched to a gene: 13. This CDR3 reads CASSLLAGGRSYANEQFF. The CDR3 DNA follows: TGTGCCAGCAGCCTACTAGCGGGGGGGCGTTCCTATGCCAATGAGCAGTTCTTC.

CDR3 in amino acids: CASTRGWSSGRLTGELFF. In nucleotides, the CDR3 is TGTGCCAGCACCCGCGGGTGGTCTAGCGGGAGGCTCACCGGGGAGCTGTTTTTT. The V gene is TRBV12-3 or TRBV12-4, the J gene TRBJ2-2; 11 bases line up with TRBD2. Trimming cost V 7 bases and J 4 bases; bases outside gene matches: 14. The CDR3 consists of 18 residues.

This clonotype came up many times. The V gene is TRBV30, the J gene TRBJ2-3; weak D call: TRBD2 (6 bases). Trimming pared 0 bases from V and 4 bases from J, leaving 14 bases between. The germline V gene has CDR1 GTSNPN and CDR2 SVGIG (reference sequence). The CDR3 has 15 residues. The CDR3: CAWSVLAGRPDTQYF. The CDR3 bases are TGTGCCTGGAGTGTACTTGCGGGGAGGCCAGATACGCAGTATTTT.

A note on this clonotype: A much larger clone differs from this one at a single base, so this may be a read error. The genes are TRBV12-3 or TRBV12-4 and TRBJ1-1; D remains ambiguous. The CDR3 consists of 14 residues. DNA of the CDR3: TGTGCCAGCAGTTCGTTATGGCCGAACTCTGAAGCTTTCTTT. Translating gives CASSSLWPNSEAFF.

CDR3 coding DNA: TGTGCCAGCAGTGGGACAGCCCAAGAGACCCAGTACTTC. Its protein is CASSGTAQETQYF. The chain uses TRBV7-9 and TRBJ2-5; 7 bases match TRBD1. Looked up from germline, CDR1 is SEHNR and CDR2 is FQNEAQ (reference sequence). J was trimmed by 1 base and V by 6 bases; bases with no gene match: 2. This CDR3 region has 13 residues. The full variable domain, its missing parts supplied by reference TRBV7-9 and TRBJ2-5, is DTGVSQNPRHKITKRGQNVTFRCDPISEHNRLYWYRQTLGQGPEFLTYFQNEAQLEKSRLLSDRFSAERPKGSFSTLEIQRTEQGDSAMYLCASSGTAQETQYFGPGTRLLVL.